The rows below give T cell receptor beta chains drawn from one sample of a study of shared clonotypes between healthy human individuals. Clones were sequenced by immunoSEQ multiplex PCR, and TCRdb holds only the in-frame ones, with some missing. The repertoire consists of around 1.1 million clones, with more than 75% occurring once and the leading ten covering 0.6% to 0.75%. The sequencing sample was made of memory CD4+ T cells from PBMCs. These receptors all come from a man aged 18-30 years in good health. Some clones in this sample may be carry-over from other donors' samples. CDR3s include the opening cysteine and the closing phenylalanine or tryptophan. D genes are given only for firm matches. The size entry is marked missing in some rows and otherwise reads once, few, many or a size class.

CDR3 DNA,CDR3 protein,J gene,V gene,clone size,D gene
TGTGCCAGCAGCCTAGCGCCCAGCTCCTACGAGCAGTACTTC,CASSLAPSSYEQYF,TRBJ2-7,TRBV11-2,-,-
TGTGCCAGCAGCCCAGGGGCTATTGGCGAGCAGTACTTC,CASSPGAIGEQYF,TRBJ2-7,TRBV5-4,many,-
TGCAGTTCCAGGAGGAGGGACATTCAGTACTTC,CSSRRRDIQYF,TRBJ2-4,TRBV20-1,-,-
TGTGCCAGCAGCCGGGACAGGGAGAAGACCCAGTACTTC,CASSRDREKTQYF,TRBJ2-5,TRBV11-1,-,TRBD1
TGTGCCAGCACCCGCCCTAGCGGAAGCTACGAGCAGTACTTC,CASTRPSGSYEQYF,TRBJ2-7,TRBV11-2,-,TRBD2
TGTGCCAGCAGCTTTTCTCCTAGTCCAAACTATGGCTACACCTTC,CASSFSPSPNYGYTF,TRBJ1-2,TRBV5-3,-,-
TGCGCCAGCAGCCAACCGACTAGCGGGGTATACGAGCAGTACTTC,CASSQPTSGVYEQYF,TRBJ2-7,TRBV4-1,-,TRBD2
TGTGCCAGCAGCGTAGAGGGAGGGGCCTACGAGCAGTACTTC,CASSVEGGAYEQYF,TRBJ2-7,TRBV9,-,TRBD2
TGCGCCAGCAGCGATCACAGGGCGGGGGATACGCAGTATTTT,CASSDHRAGDTQYF,TRBJ2-3,TRBV5-1,-,-
TGTGCCAGCAGCTCTGCCGGGCTCGCCTCTAACTATGGCTACACCTTC,CASSSAGLASNYGYTF,TRBJ1-2,TRBV7-9,-,-
TGTGCCGTTCCATATAGCGGGAACTCCTACGAGCAGTACTTC,CAVPYSGNSYEQYF,TRBJ2-7,TRBV6-1,-,TRBD2
TGTGCCAGCAGCTTGGTGCCTAGCGGGAGCCCTGCCGGGGAGCTGTTTTTT,CASSLVPSGSPAGELFF,TRBJ2-2,TRBV5-4,-,TRBD2
TGCGCCAGCAGCTTGGACCTAGCGGGAGCTGCGGATGAGCAGTTCTTC,CASSLDLAGAADEQFF,TRBJ2-1,TRBV5-1,-,TRBD2
TGTGCCAGCGGGCCCTGGGACAGGGAGCAGTACTTC,CASGPWDREQYF,TRBJ2-7,TRBV7-2,-,TRBD1
TGTGCCAGCAGCTTGGGGGCGGGGAGGAACACCGGGGAGCTGTTTTTT,CASSLGAGRNTGELFF,TRBJ2-2,TRBV5-4,-,-
TGCGCCAGCCGCCCGTGGGGGGACAGCTATGGCTACACCTTC,CASRPWGDSYGYTF,TRBJ1-2,TRBV10-2,once,TRBD1
TGTGCCAGCAGCCCCGGGACTAGCGGGAGGATAGATACGCAGTATTTT,CASSPGTSGRIDTQYF,TRBJ2-3,TRBV5-5,many,TRBD2
TGCAGCGTTGAAAGTCAGCTGAACTATGGCTACACCTTC,CSVESQLNYGYTF,TRBJ1-2,TRBV29-1,-,-
TGCAGCGTTGGTGGAGGGGGCCAGCCCCAGCATTTT,CSVGGGGQPQHF,TRBJ1-5,TRBV29-1,once,TRBD1
TGTGCCAGCAGTGGTCGGTTGGACAGTTGGATAAACCAGCCCCAGCATTTT,CASSGRLDSWINQPQHF,TRBJ1-5,TRBV6-1,-,-
TGTGCCAGCAGCGGGACGGGAGGGCGGAACGAGCAGTACTTC,CASSGTGGRNEQYF,TRBJ2-7,TRBV5-4,-,TRBD2
TGTGCCAGCAGCTTAGATTCGACGAATTACGAGCAGTACTTC,CASSLDSTNYEQYF,TRBJ2-7,TRBV7-2,-,-
TGTGCCAGCTCACCACTAGCGGGAGCATCAGATACGCAGTATTTT,CASSPLAGASDTQYF,TRBJ2-3,TRBV18,-,TRBD2
TGTGCCACCTATGTGGGGCAGGAGACCCAGTACTTC,CATYVGQETQYF,TRBJ2-5,TRBV6-1,few,-
TGTGCCCGAGGGGGAACAGGGGGCGCCGGTGGCTACACCTTC,CARGGTGGAGGYTF,TRBJ1-2,TRBV30,-,TRBD1
TGTGCCAGCAGCTTGGTAGGGCTGTCCTACGAGCAGTACTTC,CASSLVGLSYEQYF,TRBJ2-7,TRBV5-6,-,-
TGTGCCAGCAGCGGGGGACTAGCGGGACCAGCCTACAATGAGCAGTTCTTC,CASSGGLAGPAYNEQFF,TRBJ2-1,TRBV9,few,TRBD2
TGTGCCAGCAGCCAAGATAGGGCGCAGACGATGAACACTGAAGCTTTCTTT,CASSQDRAQTMNTEAFF,TRBJ1-1,TRBV4-2,-,-
TGTGCCAGCAGTTTGGGGACAGAAGCTCCCCTCCACTTT,CASSLGTEAPLHF,TRBJ1-6,TRBV6-1,few,TRBD1
TGTGCCAGCAGTCCAGCCGGTCTAGCGGGGCCGTACAATGAGCAGTTCTTC,CASSPAGLAGPYNEQFF,TRBJ2-1,TRBV28,-,TRBD2
TGTGCCAGCAGCTTAGGGGGGCCCTATGAAAAACTGTTTTTT,CASSLGGPYEKLFF,TRBJ1-4,TRBV7-2,-,-
TGCGCCAGCAGCTTGGGGCAGGGGCTCCTCTCTGGCTACACCTTC,CASSLGQGLLSGYTF,TRBJ1-2,TRBV5-1,-,-
TGTGCCAGCTCACCCGTAGGTGACGGAGGCTACACCTTC,CASSPVGDGGYTF,TRBJ1-2,TRBV18,-,-
TGTGCCATCGCCCAGCGGGGCAATGAGCAGTTCTTC,CAIAQRGNEQFF,TRBJ2-1,TRBV10-3,-,TRBD2
TGTGCCAGCAGCTTCAGTCCTAGCGGGAGATCTGGGGCCAACGTCCTGACTTTC,CASSFSPSGRSGANVLTF,TRBJ2-6,TRBV5-6,-,TRBD2
TGTGCCAGCAGTTTGGACAGGGGGAACACTGAAGCTTTCTTT,CASSLDRGNTEAFF,TRBJ1-1,TRBV6-5,-,TRBD1
TGTGCCAGCAGCGGCCACAGGGGTGACTATGGCTACACCTTC,CASSGHRGDYGYTF,TRBJ1-2,TRBV28,-,TRBD1
TGTGCCTGGTGGGGTCCCGGGGCGGCGAACACTGAAGCTTTCTTT,CAWWGPGAANTEAFF,TRBJ1-1,TRBV30,-,-
TGTGCCAGCAGCTTAGGGCAGGTTGGGACAGATACGCAGTATTTT,CASSLGQVGTDTQYF,TRBJ2-3,TRBV7-7,few,-
TGTGCCAGCAGCTTGGCCGAGCGGGCGGACAATGAGCAGTTCTTC,CASSLAERADNEQFF,TRBJ2-1,TRBV5-4,-,-
TGTGCCAGTAGACCCTCACGGAGGGAGAGCGGGGAGCTGTTTTTT,CASRPSRRESGELFF,TRBJ2-2,TRBV2,-,-
TGTGCCAGCAGTTTATTCGGAGAGGCCCATGAGCAGTTCTTC,CASSLFGEAHEQFF,TRBJ2-1,TRBV28,-,-
TGTGCCAGCAGCGCCCGACTAGCGGGAGGGGATGAGCAGTTCTTC,CASSARLAGGDEQFF,TRBJ2-1,TRBV7-8,-,TRBD2
TGCAGCGCGAGGGGAAGGGGGCTTAACTATGGCTACACCTTC,CSARGRGLNYGYTF,TRBJ1-2,TRBV29-1,-,TRBD1
TGTGCCAGCAGCCTTGGCGGGGGTGAGCAGTTCTTC,CASSLGGGEQFF,TRBJ2-1,TRBV11-3,-,TRBD2
TGTGCCAGCAGCTCGAAGTTTGGGACGGTCTCTGGCTACACCTTC,CASSSKFGTVSGYTF,TRBJ1-2,TRBV5-4,-,-
TGCAGCGTTGCGGCAGAGGATAGCAATCAGCCCCAGCATTTT,CSVAAEDSNQPQHF,TRBJ1-5,TRBV29-1,-,-
TGTGCCAGCAGCCCGGCCCAGTTAGGCTATGGCTACACCTTC,CASSPAQLGYGYTF,TRBJ1-2,TRBV6-1,-,-
TGTGCCAGCAGCGACCGTCAGGGAAGTACTGAAGCTTTCTTT,CASSDRQGSTEAFF,TRBJ1-1,TRBV7-2,few,-
TGTGCCAGCAGCGCAGGGGAGAGCAGGGTGGAGACCCAGTACTTC,CASSAGESRVETQYF,TRBJ2-5,TRBV9,-,-
TGTGCCAGCAGCTTAGATTCAGATACGCAGTATTTT,CASSLDSDTQYF,TRBJ2-3,TRBV7-3,-,-
TGTGCCAGCAGTTACACAGGGGGCCTCAGGAACATTCAGTACTTC,CASSYTGGLRNIQYF,TRBJ2-4,TRBV28,-,TRBD1
TGTGCCAGCAGCGTGAAACAGGGGGCCGGGGAGACCCAGTACTTC,CASSVKQGAGETQYF,TRBJ2-5,TRBV9,-,TRBD1
TGTGCCAGCAGCCTCGGGACTCACTCCCAGGGGACCCAGTACTTC,CASSLGTHSQGTQYF,TRBJ2-5,TRBV14,-,-
TGTGCCAGCAGCTTGGGGCTGACTTACTACAATGAGCAGTTCTTC,CASSLGLTYYNEQFF,TRBJ2-1,TRBV5-4,-,-
TGTGCCAGCAGCACCCCCGTCGGGGGGGCTAATGGCTACACCTTC,CASSTPVGGANGYTF,TRBJ1-2,TRBV7-2,-,-
TGTGCCAGCAGCTGGGTGCAGGGACAGGGGACCTACGAGCAGTACTTC,CASSWVQGQGTYEQYF,TRBJ2-7,TRBV11-2,-,TRBD1
TGTGCCAGCAGCGCCCGGGCAGAGGCCTTCACCGGGGAGCTGTTTTTT,CASSARAEAFTGELFF,TRBJ2-2,TRBV9,few,-
TGTGCCATCAGTGATCTGGGGGGCGGGGAGCTGTTTTTT,CAISDLGGGELFF,TRBJ2-2,TRBV10-3,-,-